The present entry profiles one T cell receptor beta chain with its context. The target antigen is unknown. Unstimulated regulatory T cells (CD4+CD25+CD127-), CD4+CD25- non-regulatory cells, CD4 and CD8 cells were FACS-sorted from thawed PBMCs. These data originate in a study of Tregs in tolerant kidney transplant recipients. General study points: Some patients' samples used different primers over time, so nucleotide sequences weren't comparable. Biological reproducibility was not directly addressed, but technical replication error appeared minimal.

The J segment lost 2 bases and the V segment lost 5 bases, leaving 7 bases of the junction unmatched. This CDR3 contains 14 residues. CDR1 is SGHTS, CDR2 YDEGEE, per germline. The data were produced by immunoSEQ multiplex PCR, yet TCRdb's version contains in-frame clones alone and is incomplete. There are 75,000 to 80,000 clones in the sample; around 90% occur only once, and 0.34% lies in the top ten. This receptor was obtained from a human donor who received a combined kidney and bone marrow transplant. The chain employs TRBV5-8 and TRBJ2-7; TRBD1 matches at 7 bases. Material: Tregs from blood, obtained before the transplant. The CDR3 is CASRQGQATYEQYF. CDR3 bases: TGTGCCAGCAGACAAGGACAGGCTACCTACGAGCAGTACTTC.